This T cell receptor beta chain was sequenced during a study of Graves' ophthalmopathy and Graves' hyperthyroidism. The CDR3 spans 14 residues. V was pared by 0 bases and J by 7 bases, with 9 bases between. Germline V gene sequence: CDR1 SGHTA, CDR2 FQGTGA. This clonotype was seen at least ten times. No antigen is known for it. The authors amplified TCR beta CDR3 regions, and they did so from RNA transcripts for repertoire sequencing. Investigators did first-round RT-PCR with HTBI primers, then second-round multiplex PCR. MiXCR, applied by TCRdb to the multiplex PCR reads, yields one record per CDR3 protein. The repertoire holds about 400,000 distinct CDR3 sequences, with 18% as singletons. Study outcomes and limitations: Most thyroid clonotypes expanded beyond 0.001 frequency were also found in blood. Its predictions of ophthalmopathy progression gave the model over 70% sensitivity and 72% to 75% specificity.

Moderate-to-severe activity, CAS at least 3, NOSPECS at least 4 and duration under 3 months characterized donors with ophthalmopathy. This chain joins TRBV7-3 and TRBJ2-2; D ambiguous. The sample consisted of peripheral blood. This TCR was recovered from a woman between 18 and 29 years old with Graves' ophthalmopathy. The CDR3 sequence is CASSLTGSGGELFF. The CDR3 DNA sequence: TGTGCCAGCAGCTTAACGGGGTCCGGCGGGGAGCTGTTTTTT.